The 13 T cell receptor beta chains given below trace back to one sample, sequenced in a study of blood T cells in healthy people across ages. The use of a sample-barcoded 5' primer and a J-beta primer mix characterized a second PCR of roughly 6 to 11 cycles. TCRdb called the 5' RACE reads again in MiXCR, with one record for every CDR3 protein. The sample holds approximately 490,000 distinct CDR3 sequences, approximately 25% seen once. These same data were also listed under a study on T cells of mothers and their children.

Sequencing used blood. The receptors come from a boy between 10 and 17 years old in good health.

This clonotype was recorded a few times. The rearrangement links TRBV28 to TRBJ1-1, with D possibly being TRBD1 (6 bases). This CDR3 has 14 residues. Trimming pared 9 bases from V and 6 bases from J, leaving 20 bases between. CDR1 is MDHEN and CDR2 is SYDVKM in the germline V gene. CDR3: CASETGQKGPEAFF. The CDR3 nucleotides read TGTGCCAGTGAAACAGGGCAGAAAGGCCCTGAAGCTTTCTTT.

To note about this clonotype: With a much larger clone just one base away, this may be a read error. The chain has TRBV10-3 and TRBJ2-4; D not resolved. Germline V gene data show CDR1 as ENHRY and CDR2 as SYGVKD. This CDR3 comprises 13 residues. CDR3: CTISDTDKNIQYF. CDR3 nucleotides: TGTACCATCAGTGATACTGACAAAAACATTCAGTACTTC.

Remarks on this clonotype: One end of the junction fails to match germline, which may point to a read error. The rearrangement links TRBV7-9 to TRBJ2-3; 12 positions agree with TRBD2. The CDR3 covers 17 residues. CDR1 is SEHNR, CDR2 FQNEAQ, per germline (reference sequence). Here the CDR3 reads CASSSGLAGPGADTQYF. CDR3 bases: TGTGCTAGCAGCTCGGGACTAGCGGGTCCTGGGGCAGATACGCAGTATTTT.

Ten or more counts support this clonotype. This chain uses TRBV9 with TRBJ2-5; 11 bases match TRBD1. The J call is doubtful: the DNA matches TRBJ2-1 better. Germline CDR1 is SGDLS and CDR2 is YYNGEE. This CDR3 contains 16 residues. The CDR3 bases are TGTGCCAGCAGCGCTGGGACAGGGGGGAGGAGGGCCGAGCAGTTCTTC. It yields the protein CASSAGTGGRRAEQFF.

The chain carries TRBV7-2 and TRBJ1-4; D gene unclear. This CDR3 region has 15 residues. V was clipped by 5 bases and J by 4 bases, with 14 bases between them. CDR1 is SGHTA and CDR2 is FQGNSA in the germline V gene. This chain's CDR3 is CASSHGRVINEKLFF. The CDR3 nucleotides read TGTGCCAGCAGCCACGGGCGGGTGATTAATGAAAAACTGTTTTTT. Based on the CDR3 plus reference TRBV7-2 and TRBJ1-4, the full variable domain is GAGVSQSPSNKVTEKGKDVELRCDPISGHTALYWYRQSLGQGLEFLIYFQGNSAPDKSGLPSDRFSAERTGGSVSTLTIQRTQQEDSAVYLCASSHGRVINEKLFFGSGTQLSVL.

In the case of this clonotype: An end of the junction does not agree with germline; a read error may underlie this. The V gene is TRBV7-2, the J gene TRBJ2-1; weak D call: TRBD2 (6 bases). The germline V gene encodes CDR1 SGHTA and CDR2 FQGNSA. The CDR3 is 14 amino acids. The CDR3 reads CASSLVVAANEQSF. The CDR3 nucleotides are TGTGCCAGCAGCTTAGTGGTAGCGGCCAATGAGCAGTCCTTC.

In this sample, this clonotype turned up a few times. V and J are TRBV4-1 and TRBJ2-1; TRBD2 agrees at 13 bases. In germline, CDR1 is MGHRA, CDR2 YSYEKL. This CDR3 contains 15 residues. J gave up 8 bases and V 10 bases, and 11 bases lay outside the gene matches. The chain's CDR3 is CATGYVTSGRHEQFF. The CDR3 DNA is TGCGCCACCGGTTACGTGACTAGCGGGAGGCATGAGCAGTTCTTC.

The chain recombines TRBV6-5 with TRBJ2-5; D is perhaps TRBD2 (6 bases). Germline lookup yields CDR1 MNHEY and CDR2 SVGAGI. The CDR3 is 13 amino acids. V was cut by 2 bases and J by 4 bases, with 8 bases left in between. CDR3 bases: TGTGCCAGCAGTTACGTGCGGGGAGAGACCCAGTACTTC. This translates into CASSYVRGETQYF.

This rearrangement joins TRBV11-2 to TRBJ2-5; the D call may be TRBD1 or TRBD2 (5 bases each). Trimming took 5 bases from V and 5 from J, leaving 18 bases between them. The germline CDR1 and CDR2 sequences are SGHAT and FQNNGV. The CDR3 contains 15 residues. The CDR3 DNA reads TGTGCCAGCAGCCCAATCACGGGGCGGCAGGAGACCCAGTACTTC. This gives the protein CASSPITGRQETQYF. The full variable domain, with the rest looked up from reference TRBV11-2 and TRBJ2-5, is EAGVAQSPRYKIIEKRQSVAFWCNPISGHATLYWYQQILGQGPKLLIQFQNNGVVDDSQLPKDRFSAERLKGVDSTLKIQPAKLEDSAVYLCASSPITGRQETQYFGPGTRLLVL.

The genes are TRBV28 and TRBJ1-5; TRBD1 agrees at 9 bases. Germline trimming cut 7 bases from V and 7 bases from J; bases unmatched to any gene: 11. Germline CDR1 MDHEN, CDR2 SYDVKM. The CDR3 extends over 15 amino acids. The CDR3 spells CASNLGGTGRQPQHF. As DNA, the CDR3 is TGTGCCAGCAACCTAGGGGGGACAGGGAGACAGCCCCAGCATTTT.

This clonotype appeared once. The chain recombines TRBV24-1 with TRBJ2-3; a weak D match, TRBD1 (6 bases). Looked up from germline, CDR1 is KGHDR and CDR2 is SFDVKD. The CDR3 contains 13 residues. Deletions cut 9 bases from V and 3 bases from J, with 12 bases between. Here the CDR3 reads CATVGRGTDTQYF. CDR3 in DNA: TGTGCCACCGTCGGCAGGGGAACAGATACGCAGTATTTT.

The V call is TRBV2, the J call TRBJ2-7, with 7 bases that match TRBD1. CDR3 length: 14 amino acids. The J segment lost 9 bases and the V segment lost 9 bases, leaving 17 bases of the junction unmatched. Per germline, CDR1 SNHLY and CDR2 FYNNEI. The CDR3 DNA follows: TGTGCCAGAAATTCCGGGACAGAGCCTACGAGGCAGTACTTC. Its translation is CARNSGTEPTRQYF.

This clonotype showed up just a few times. At one of its ends the junction is not consistent with the germline gene, which may arise from a read error. The chain links TRBV11-2 to TRBJ1-4; the match to TRBD1 covers 8 bases. The CDR3 runs 16 residues. Germline CDR1 is SGHAT and CDR2 is FQNNGV. The CDR3 is CASSLDPRQGTEKLLF. The CDR3 bases are TGTGCCAGCAGCTTAGACCCCAGACAGGGGACAGAAAAACTGCTTTTT.